This T cell receptor beta chain comes out of a study of T cell repertoires in cytomegalovirus infection. The wider study: It was the public TCR beta signatures that indicated both CMV infection and matching HLA type.

The table lists this clonotype with many counts. Its cognate antigen is unknown. TCRdb reprocessed the reads with MiXCR, giving one entry per CDR3 protein. The data contain tens of thousands of distinct CDR3 sequences, around 30% of them singletons. General study results and limits: Carriers of CMV plus the relevant HLA were identified by cumulative public TCR beta family frequency. The study found HLA-C-restricted CMV-specific TCR beta clonotypes dominating the ex vivo response.

The CDR3 sequence is 17 residues long. The trim removed 4 bases at V and 7 bases at J, leaving 12 bases unmatched. CDR1 is SQVTM and CDR2 is ANQGSEA in the germline V gene. The source of this sequence is a human donor in good health (CMV status not recorded). Some clones in this sample may be carry-over from other donors' samples. The sequenced material came from PBMCs, sequenced either directly or after in vitro stimulation (not recorded which). The chain combines TRBV29-1 with TRBJ2-1, with 14 nucleotides matching TRBD2. This CDR3 is CSVGGTSGGLIRNEQFF. The CDR3 region has the DNA TGCAGCGTTGGCGGGACTAGCGGGGGCCTTATTCGGAATGAGCAGTTCTTC.